This TCR beta chain derives from a study of post-analysis software for immune sequencing data (dated by TCRdb to between 2014 and 2016). Regarding the research as a whole: Relapsing-remitting, secondary progressive and progressive-relapsing multiple sclerosis were recorded as disease courses, and subtype annotation was lacking for some patients. The patient repertoires were set against about 12 previously published healthy control repertoires from donors whose ages ranged from about 6 to 25 years. A subset of samples was prepared in parallel using single-end sample barcoding, then pooled and co-amplified after Illumina adapter ligation.

This clonotype has a handful of counts. Its antigen is unknown. Base qualities were left out, and no much larger clone turns up one base away. Taken from cysteine to phenylalanine, the CDR3 has 16 residues. Only the CDR3 region is kept as DNA, spanning 48 bases read in frame from base 1. CDR1 and CDR2 (MDHEN, SYDVKM) derive from the germline V gene. Unmatched junction bases come to 3, with V trimmed by 0 bases and J by 3 bases. To demonstrate the VDJtools post-analysis software, the study profiled TCR beta repertoires from the peripheral blood of about 13 young patients with multiple sclerosis. Multiple sclerosis patients were children and adolescents aged about 6 to 15 years. Receptors were amplified or captured by PCR. Reads for this sample came from an Illumina HiSeq 2500. To reduce PCR and sequencing biases, unique molecular identifiers were incorporated into the TCR beta cDNA libraries. Some 500,000 cDNA molecules were obtained for every 1 to 10 million input T cells, so each molecule roughly corresponded to one T cell. The same protocol used for the earlier healthy control dataset was applied to prepare and sequence the patient libraries. Within a given batch, samples were prepared together, multiplexed and sequenced on the same HiSeq lane. The original pipeline was this. MIGEC handled the raw barcoded reads, throwing out single-read molecular identifier groups before consensus assembly and CDR3 extraction. Clonotype tables were post-analysed with VDJtools, and diversity was normalized by down-sampling all datasets to the smallest sample size. To correct batch-related cross-sample contamination, repertoire overlap clustering matched CDR3 amino acid sequences but not nucleotide sequences. TCRdb reprocessing: public reads trimmed at Q25 with fastp, clones called with MiXCR, in-frame beta chains kept. Each CDR3 protein appears once, grouped with its most common genes and DNA. TCRdb's processing, not the study's, gives the V and J calls here. In this sample the table shows 600,000 to 700,000 distinct CDR3 sequences, approximately 59% of which occur a single time. About 10% of the sample is taken by the ten largest.

The study at large found these results: The multiple sclerosis patient group was slightly younger than the control group. Significantly higher frequencies in patients than in controls were found for about five TRBV segments, including TRBV5-6, TRBV5-1 and TRBV20-1. Compared with controls, multiple sclerosis patients had significantly lower normalized Chao1 diversity, a finding suggesting substantial peripheral T-cell clonal expansion. Direct clustering with F measure showed strong co-clustering of samples prepared in the same batch, prompting a batch-effect correction.

The source of this sequence is a girl aged 2-10 years with multiple sclerosis. This receptor chain uses TRBV28 and TRBJ1-4; 8 of the junction bases match TRBD1. Sequenced material: blood. The nucleotide sequence is TGTGCCAGCAGTTTATGGCAGGGGGCTGCTAATGAAAAACTGTTTTTT. It is translated as CASSLWQGAANEKLFF.